What follows are 8 T cell receptor beta chains derived from one specimen sequenced in a study of T cell responses to AZD1222 COVID-19 vaccine. Assay: immunoSEQ multiplex PCR; the TCRdb copy retains only in-frame clones and omits some. The table has about 150,000 clones, about nine tenths seen once. The specimen comprised peripheral blood, sampled on day 0 of AZD1222 vaccination. These receptors were taken from an adult in good health.

V is TRBV28 and J is TRBJ1-2; D possibly corresponds to TRBD1 (6 bases). Germline CDR1 is MDHEN and CDR2 is SYDVKM. There are 13 residues in the CDR3. The V end was cut by 6 bases, the J end by 4 bases, with 12 bases between. CDR3 residues: CASRSQGGYGYTF. Written as DNA, the CDR3 is TGTGCCAGCAGGTCACAGGGTGGCTATGGCTACACCTTC.

The J gene is TRBJ2-3, the V gene TRBV19, with 8 bases aligning to TRBD1. V was pared by 5 bases and J by 4 bases, with 5 bases of the junction left unmatched. Germline values: CDR1 LNHDA, CDR2 SQIVND (reference sequence). The CDR3 covers 14 residues. The CDR3 sequence: CASSGGQGSDTQYF. The DNA of the CDR3 is TGTGCCAGTAGTGGTGGACAGGGCTCAGATACGCAGTATTTT.

CDR3 protein: CAWSVRGRGATEAFF. The CDR3 nucleotides read TGTGCCTGGAGTGTACGAGGGAGAGGGGCCACTGAAGCTTTCTTT. The chain joins TRBV30 to TRBJ1-1, with D maybe TRBD1 (5 bases). V was shortened by 0 bases and J by 4 bases, with 15 bases between the two germline ends. Germline assignment: CDR1 GTSNPN and CDR2 SVGIG (reference sequence). The CDR3 runs to 15 residues.

This clone was seen a handful of times. The chain uses TRBV7-9 and TRBJ1-6; D unclear. The germline V gene has CDR1 SEHNR and CDR2 FQNEAQ (reference sequence). CDR3 size: 14 residues. The V and J ends lost 1 base and 7 bases respectively, with 8 bases between them. The CDR3 spells CASSLVAENSPLHF. CDR3 nucleotide sequence: TGTGCCAGCAGCTTAGTGGCGGAGAATTCACCCCTCCACTTT.

The chain combines TRBV19 with TRBJ2-5, with D possibly being TRBD2 (6 bases). The V end was cut by 7 bases, the J end by 2 bases, with 17 bases between. CDR1 LNHDA and CDR2 SQIVND come from the germline V gene (reference sequence). CDR3 length: 15 amino acids. The DNA for the CDR3 is TGTGCCAGTACCCCCGCATCAGGGAGGCAAGAGACCCAGTACTTC. Amino acid sequence: CASTPASGRQETQYF.

V usage is TRBV28 and J usage is TRBJ1-3, with D perhaps TRBD1 (6 bases). Germline CDR1 MDHEN, CDR2 SYDVKM. The CDR3 has 16 amino acids. V lost 2 bases and J 0 bases, leaving 11 bases between the germline ends. CDR3 in amino acids: CASSLAGQSSGNTIYF. The CDR3 DNA sequence: TGTGCCAGCAGTTTAGCCGGACAGAGCTCTGGAAACACCATATATTTT.

The V and J genes are TRBV7-6 and TRBJ1-3, with D perhaps TRBD1 (5 bases). Germline CDR1 SGHVS, CDR2 FNYEAQ. This CDR3 region has 14 residues. The V and J ends lost 0 bases and 6 bases respectively, with 9 bases between them. CDR3 nucleotides: TGTGCCAGCAGCTTAGCGGGACCGCCAAACACCATATATTTT. Translated: CASSLAGPPNTIYF. Full variable domain (missing parts from reference TRBV7-6 and TRBJ1-3): GAGVSQSPRYKVTKRGQDVALRCDPISGHVSLYWYRQALGQGPEFLTYFNYEAQQDKSGLPNDRFSAERPEGSISTLTIQRTEQRDSAMYRCASSLAGPPNTIYFGEGSWLTVV.

The V gene is TRBV4-3, the J gene TRBJ2-1, with 9 bases aligning to TRBD2. Germline loops: CDR1 LGHNA, CDR2 YSLEER. V lost 5 bases and J lost 3; bases outside the gene matches: 5. The CDR3 has 15 amino acids. The CDR3 sequence: CASSKGLAIYNEQFF. The DNA of the CDR3 is TGCGCCAGCAGCAAAGGACTAGCGATCTACAATGAGCAGTTCTTC.